Included here is one T cell receptor (beta chain) sequence, with context. This clone has a single count. Its antigen has not been determined. Germline and junction disagree at one end, which may indicate a read error. The immunoSEQ hsTCRB v3.0 assay was used at survey level resolution for TRB variable region sequencing. The target sequencing depth for TRB was roughly 35,000-55,000 T-cell genomes per sample. TRB libraries were pooled and sequenced on an Illumina MiSeq using a v3 150-cycle kit. In the original analysis: Repertoire analysis was performed in R inside a reproducible Nextflow workflow that covered QC, data transformation and analysis. LymphoSeq2, an R package for AIRR-Seq data exploration, was used to implement custom analyses. After excluding several samples that yielded fewer than 5000 total TRB sequences, 150 to 200 HIV repertoires remained for analysis. Among the roughly 190 retained HIV repertoires, 55 to 60 were collected before ART initiation and roughly 130 after ART initiation. Each repertoire was downsampled to 5000 TRB nucleotide sequences, and summary statistics were averaged across 100 downsampling iterations. TRB sequences were retained for analysis only if CDR3 regions of at least seven amino acids were present. Diversity was assessed using a clonality score derived from Shannon entropy and using the Gini coefficient. Repertoire networks linked the top 5000 CDR3 amino acid sequences whenever two sequences differed by an edit distance of one. GLIPH2 predicted antigen specificity groups and MHC restriction for TRB CDR3 amino acid sequences. CDR3 amino acid sequences were matched against VDJdb and McPAS-TCR to flag known CMV, EBV, HIV or tissue antigen associations. Pre-ART, post-ART and control groups were compared with Wilcoxon signed-rank tests and Holm-Bonferroni correction. Drawn from immuneACCESS, this table holds only the in-frame rearrangements with V and J called that TCRdb kept. Clones are partly lost; checked studies trace under half to an unresolved V gene and leave the rest unexplained. The DNA was the basis for D and trimming; V, J and clone size are from that table. The sample table lists 25,000 to 35,000 clones, almost 95% of them with a count of one. The ten largest clones add up to roughly 2.5% of the sample.

The sample is drawn from a study of long-term antiretroviral therapy in people with HIV (dated by TCRdb to between 2021 and 2022). With regard to the full study: The earliest samples were collected approximately a decade before the 2015 WHO recommendation for immediate ART, a period when ART was typically delayed until CD4 counts fell. A retrospective serial study tested whether changes in peripheral blood TRB repertoire composition and diversity were associated with ART initiation and durable HIV suppression. The cohort contributed over 150 cryopreserved PBMC samples from under 35 adults with confirmed HIV infection, collected serially over a mean of around 6 years (range 1-12). Among the 25 to 30 participants with HIV, about 11 were female. No cross-contamination during QIAcube processing turned up in test extractions that ran a monoclonal T-cell line alongside 33 polyclonal samples. Overall study outcomes, separate from this receptor: Unsorted PBMC were profiled instead of sorted CD4+ and CD8+ T cells because pre-ART samples had limited cell numbers. No data were available on ART adherence, viral resistance or therapy changes, limiting inferences about post-ART repertoire changes. Narrower CDR3 length ranges were observed in HIV repertoires than in controls, and an antigen-experienced repertoire with only a slight naive shift after ART was suggested by the network structure. The samples were dated from about 2003 to 2018, and the ART regimens that were used may be less effective than current ART regimens. Since PBMC availability was limited, sequencing covered only the TCR beta chain, with no alpha chain pairing. Expanded TRB clones identified before ART initiation dominated the repertoire at all time points, although this dominance fluctuated and declined in many PLHIV after ART. Starting ART was linked to a significant rise in TRB diversity, yet even with long-term ART the diversity remained significantly lower than in transplant donor controls.

CDR1 LNHDA and CDR2 SQIVND were looked up in the germline V gene (reference sequence). Spanning cysteine to phenylalanine, the CDR3 consists of 13 amino acids. The retained sequence is limited to the CDR3, 39 bases, with the frame set at the first base. Inclusion was restricted to participants for whom at least one PBMC sample before ART initiation and at least two post-ART samples were available. Every participant with HIV received treatment in the United States of America. Cryopreserved samples of about 1-11 million PBMC were thawed and washed before DNA extraction. At the time of the earliest PBMC sample for each participant with HIV, ages ranged from 23 to 54 years. Per participant, PBMC samples came from 1-4 timepoints prior to ART initiation and 2-8 timepoints following ART initiation, for a median of 7 samples. Serial HIV viral load, CD4+ T-cell count, ART history and demographic data were obtained for every participant. A Qiagen kit on a QIAcube was used to extract genomic DNA from unsorted PBMC, with samples processed in batches of 12.

Here the chain combines TRBV19 and TRBJ1-2; a confident D gene designation cannot be given. The clonotype originates from a man aged 50 to 59 with HIV. The specimen comprised unsorted PBMCs, sampled just over 7.2 years after starting antiretroviral therapy. The bases are TGTGCCAGTAGCATAGGCGAGGGATATGGCTACACCTTC. Protein translation: CASSIGEGYGYTF.